This T cell receptor beta chain stems from a study of Ad26.COV2.S vaccination and SARS-CoV-2 variants. As for the study in general: Of the COV1001 trial arms, the Ad26.COV2.S arm included the donor. Into the muscle, Ad26.COV2.S was dosed once or twice, 56 days apart. Overall study results and limits: Vaccine recipients had higher spike-specific TCR breadth than placebo recipients.

To note about this clone: Its cognate antigen is unknown.

This CDR3 comprises 15 residues. CDR1 KGHSH and CDR2 LQKENI come from the germline V gene. Trimming took 8 bases from V and 3 from J, leaving 18 bases between them. Profiling relied on immunoSEQ multiplex PCR, and the TCRdb table lists in-frame clones only, not all of them. The table lists 500,000 or so clones, 70% to 90% of them singletons. Described treatment: about 20 received Ad26.COV2.S at low or high dose, single or two shots; 5 received placebo; per-sample allocation not given. Sampling was done on day 63 after the first vaccine or placebo injection. This adult donor, from Boston, was 18-55 years old.

This TCR came from a person between 18 and 65 years old who received the Ad26.COV2.S COVID-19 vaccine or a placebo. The chain is built from TRBV18 and TRBJ2-3; a weak D match, TRBD1 (6 bases). The sample here was peripheral blood, taken in a trial of Ad26.COV2.S vaccine versus placebo. CDR3 residues: CASHTRQGQTDTQYF. In DNA, the CDR3 is TGTGCCAGCCACACCCGGCAGGGGCAAACAGATACGCAGTATTTT.